This T cell receptor beta chain derives from a study of identical twins. Remarks on this clonotype: The antigen is unknown.

Germline CDR1 SGHNT, CDR2 YYREEE (reference sequence). The CDR3 contains 15 residues. The junction had 5 bases not matched to a gene; V was cut back by 4 bases and J by 4 bases. Broader study findings: Sequences that were out-of-frame, alpha and twin-shared displayed an excess of low generation probability. Beta out-of-frame sequences showed weaker excess twin sharing.

Template switching, a step in the protocol, added a universal primer site, and cDNA carried unique molecular identifiers. TCRdb redid the calling of the 5' RACE reads with MiXCR, one entry per CDR3 protein. The data contain roughly 250,000 distinct CDR3 sequences, 11% to 15% of them singletons. Sequences were obtained from memory (CD45RO+) T cells sorted from blood. The TCR comes from a woman aged 18-30 years in good health. The chain recombines TRBV5-4 with TRBJ2-5; 12 bases fit TRBD2. CDR3 sequence: CASSQGGLAGETQYF. For the CDR3, the DNA is TGTGCCAGCAGCCAGGGGGGACTAGCGGGAGAGACCCAGTACTTC.